The 6 T cell receptor beta chains presented below share a single source sample, sequenced in a study of shared clonotypes between healthy human individuals. The table came from immunoSEQ multiplex PCR; TCRdb's copy has only in-frame clones and leaves some out. The data hold approximately 500,000 clones, with 90% to 97% observed a single time. The sequencing input was naive CD4+ T cells sorted from blood. This sample's subset: CD45RA+ positively selected. The receptors stem from a young woman in good health.

The V gene is TRBV7-6, the J gene TRBJ2-2; possibly TRBD1 for D (6 bases). The V gene's germline CDR1 is SGHVS and CDR2 FNYEAQ. CDR3 length: 16 amino acids. The V end was cut by 0 bases, the J end by 3 bases, with 11 bases between. CDR3 loop: CASSLAGGRDTGELFF. CDR3 coding DNA: TGTGCCAGCAGCTTAGCTGGGGGCAGGGACACCGGGGAGCTGTTTTTT.

V is TRBV7-2 and J is TRBJ2-3, with 8 nucleotides matching TRBD1. The CDR3 sequence is 15 residues long. J gave up 5 bases and V 5 bases, and 9 bases lay outside the gene matches. Germline CDR1 reads SGHTA; CDR2 reads FQGNSA. The CDR3, as DNA: TGTGCCAGCAGCGTGCAGGGGGCGTCTTTAGATACGCAGTATTTT. Its translation: CASSVQGASLDTQYF.

This chain uses TRBV19 with TRBJ2-7, with 7 bases lining up with TRBD2. Per the germline V gene, CDR1 is LNHDA and CDR2 is SQIVND (reference sequence). The CDR3 has 14 residues. V dropped 5 bases and J dropped 4; count of bases not matched to a gene: 8. CDR3 coding DNA: TGTGCCAGTAGTTTAGTCGCGCGGGAGTACGAGCAGTACTTC. Amino acid sequence: CASSLVAREYEQYF.

The V gene is TRBV19, the J gene TRBJ1-2; TRBD1 is a possible D gene (5 bases). Germline-derived CDR1 and CDR2 are LNHDA and SQIVND (reference sequence). V lost 5 bases to trimming and J lost 3 bases, with 13 bases between them. CDR3 length: 14 residues. The CDR3 sequence: CASSQGLGDYGYTF. In DNA, the CDR3 is TGTGCCAGTAGTCAGGGACTGGGGGACTATGGCTACACCTTC.

The chain uses TRBV6-5 and TRBJ2-2; maybe TRBD1 (5 bases). This CDR3 spans 15 amino acids. Germline V gene data show CDR1 as MNHEY and CDR2 as SVGAGI. V dropped 0 bases and J dropped 5 bases, with 10 bases sitting between them. CDR3 DNA: TGTGCCAGCAGTTACTCGGCAGGGTGGACCGGGGAGCTGTTTTTT. Protein sequence: CASSYSAGWTGELFF.

The chain carries TRBV13 and TRBJ1-2; no reliable D call. Trimming removed 2 bases from V and 7 bases from J, with 14 bases in between. The V gene's germline CDR1 is PRHDT and CDR2 FYEKMQ (reference sequence). This CDR3 is 14 amino acids long. The CDR3 DNA sequence: TGTGCCAGCAGCTTACTAAGGGTAATCACTGGCTACACCTTC. This translates into CASSLLRVITGYTF.